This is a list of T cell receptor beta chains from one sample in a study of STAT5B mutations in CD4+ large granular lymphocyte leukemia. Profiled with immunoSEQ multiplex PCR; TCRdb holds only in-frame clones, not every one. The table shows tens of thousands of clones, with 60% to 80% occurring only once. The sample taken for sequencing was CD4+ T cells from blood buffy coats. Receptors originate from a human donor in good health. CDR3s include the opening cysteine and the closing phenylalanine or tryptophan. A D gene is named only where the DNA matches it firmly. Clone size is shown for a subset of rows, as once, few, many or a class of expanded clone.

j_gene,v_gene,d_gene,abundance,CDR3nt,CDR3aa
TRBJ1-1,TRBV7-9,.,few,TGTGCCAGCAGTCCAGGGTTTTCTGAAGCTTTCTTT,CASSPGFSEAFF
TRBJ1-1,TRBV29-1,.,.,TGCAGCGTTGGGCAGGGACTCACTGAAGCTTTCTTT,CSVGQGLTEAFF
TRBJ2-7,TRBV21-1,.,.,TGTGCCAGCAGCAAAGTCAGTCTAGCGGGGGGGATTTACGAGCAGTACTTC,CASSKVSLAGGIYEQYF
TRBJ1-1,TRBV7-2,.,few,TGTGCCAGCAGCTTGGGGTGGGTGAACACTGAAGCTTTCTTT,CASSLGWVNTEAFF
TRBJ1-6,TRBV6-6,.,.,TGTGCCAGCAGTTACTCGGGGGTCTATAATTCACCCCTCCACTTT,CASSYSGVYNSPLHF
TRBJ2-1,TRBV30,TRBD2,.,TGTGCCTGGATCCCCGCTAGCGGCCACAATGAGCAGTTCTTC,CAWIPASGHNEQFF
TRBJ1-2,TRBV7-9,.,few,TGTGCCAGCAGCCTCAGGACTAACTATGGCTACACCTTC,CASSLRTNYGYTF
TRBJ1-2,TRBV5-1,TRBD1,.,TGCGCCAGCAGCTGGGGGACAGGGAGGGACTATGGCTACACCTTC,CASSWGTGRDYGYTF
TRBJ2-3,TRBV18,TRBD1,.,TGTGCCAGCTCACCAACCGGGACAGGTAACACAGATACGCAGTATTTT,CASSPTGTGNTDTQYF
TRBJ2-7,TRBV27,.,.,TGTGCCAGCAGTTTAGGGACCGAGCAGTACTTC,CASSLGTEQYF
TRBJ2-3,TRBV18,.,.,TGTGCCAGCTCACCAACCAGGGGCTCAGATACGCAGTATTTT,CASSPTRGSDTQYF
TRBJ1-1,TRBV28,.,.,TGTGCCAGCAGACCGATCCCGCGCTTTATGAACACTGAAGCTTTCTTT,CASRPIPRFMNTEAFF
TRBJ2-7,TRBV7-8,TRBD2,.,TGTGCCAGCAGCTTAGGAGCGGGACTAGTGTTTTACGAGCAGTACTTC,CASSLGAGLVFYEQYF
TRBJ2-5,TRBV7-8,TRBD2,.,TGTGCCAGCAGCGCAAGCGGGATGGGAGAGACCCAGTACTTC,CASSASGMGETQYF
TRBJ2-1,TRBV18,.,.,TGTGCCAGCTCACCTGAAAACAATGAGCAGTTCTTC,CASSPENNEQFF
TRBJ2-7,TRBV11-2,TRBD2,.,TGTGCCAGCAGCTTAGATCGGACTAGCGGGGGTTACTCCTACGAGCAGTACTTC,CASSLDRTSGGYSYEQYF
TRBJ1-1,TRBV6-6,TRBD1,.,TGTGCCAGCAGTCCAACAGGGGATAGAGTAGCTTTCTTT,CASSPTGDRVAFF
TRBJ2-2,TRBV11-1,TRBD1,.,TGTGCCAGCAGCCGCGACAGGGCCCGGGGCGGGGAGCTGTTTTTT,CASSRDRARGGELFF
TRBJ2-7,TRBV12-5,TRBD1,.,TGTGCTAGTGGCCCCGACAGGGGGCAAAAGCAGTACTTC,CASGPDRGQKQYF
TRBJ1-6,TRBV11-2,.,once,TGTGCCAGCAGCTTGCGGGTGAGCTCCTATAATTCACCCCTCCACTTT,CASSLRVSSYNSPLHF
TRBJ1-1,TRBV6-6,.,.,TGTGCCAGCAGTAGCCCAGGGGCATTGAACACTGAAGCTTTCTTT,CASSSPGALNTEAFF
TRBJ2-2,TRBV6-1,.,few,TGTGCCAGCAGTACACAGGGTTTCACCGGGGAGCTGTTTTTT,CASSTQGFTGELFF
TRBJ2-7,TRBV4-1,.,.,TGCGCCAGCAGCCAAGGACTAGTCCGCTACGAGCAGTACTTC,CASSQGLVRYEQYF
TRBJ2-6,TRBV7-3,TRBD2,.,TGTGCCAGCAGCCCCGCGGTGGGGGGGAGCTCTGGGGCCAACGTCCTGACTTTC,CASSPAVGGSSGANVLTF
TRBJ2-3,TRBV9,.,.,TGTGCCAGCAGCGGGGGCTCCGCAGATACGCAGTATTTT,CASSGGSADTQYF
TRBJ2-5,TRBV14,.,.,TGTGCCAGCAGCCAAGAAAGCTTTCAAGAGACCCAGTACTTC,CASSQESFQETQYF
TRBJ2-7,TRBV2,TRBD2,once,TGTGCCAGCAGTGAAGCGTGGGGAGGGGACGAGCAGTACTTC,CASSEAWGGDEQYF
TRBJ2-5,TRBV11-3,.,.,TGTGCCAGCAGTACGACAGAAGAGACCCAGTACTTC,CASSTTEETQYF
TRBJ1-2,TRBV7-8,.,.,TGTGCCAGCACCCAGACGACAGTCGTCCTGGGTGGCTACACCTTC,CASTQTTVVLGGYTF
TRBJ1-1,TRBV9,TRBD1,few,TGTGCCAGCAGCGTAGGGGGACAGGGGAACACTGAAGCTTTCTTT,CASSVGGQGNTEAFF
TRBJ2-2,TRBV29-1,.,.,TGCAGCGTTGGTGACACCGGGGAGCTGTTTTTT,CSVGDTGELFF
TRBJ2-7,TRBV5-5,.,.,TGTGCCAGCAGCTTGGGGCCCACACCGGGAGCCCTATACGAGCAGTACTTC,CASSLGPTPGALYEQYF
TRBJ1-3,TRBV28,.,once,TGTGCCAGCAGTCCCCCCGGGACCATGTCTGGAAACACCATATATTTT,CASSPPGTMSGNTIYF
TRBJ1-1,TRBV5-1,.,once,TGCGCCAGCAGACAAAGGGTTGACACTGAAGCTTTCTTT,CASRQRVDTEAFF
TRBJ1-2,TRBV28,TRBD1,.,TGTGCCAGCAGACGACAGGGAAACTATGGCTACACCTTC,CASRRQGNYGYTF
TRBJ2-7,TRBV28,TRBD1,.,TGTGCCAGCTTCTCCGGGACAGTCTCCTACGAGCAGTACTTC,CASFSGTVSYEQYF
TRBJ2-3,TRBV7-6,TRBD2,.,TGTGCCAGCAGCCCTTTAGCGGGGGGCACAGATACGCAGTATTTT,CASSPLAGGTDTQYF
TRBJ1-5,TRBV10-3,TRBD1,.,TGTGCCACCGCAGGGGGCGGCAATCAGCCCCAGCATTTT,CATAGGGNQPQHF
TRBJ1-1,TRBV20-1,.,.,TGCAGTGCTAGAGTTATCCCTGAAGCTTTCTTT,CSARVIPEAFF
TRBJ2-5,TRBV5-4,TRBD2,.,TGTGCCAGCAGCTCAAGCGGGGGCCTTGCAGAGACCCAGTACTTC,CASSSSGGLAETQYF
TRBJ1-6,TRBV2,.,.,TGTGCCAGCAGTGAAGACTGGAGATCACCCCTCCACTTT,CASSEDWRSPLHF
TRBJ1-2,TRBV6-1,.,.,TGTGCCACTAAGAAGACGGACGAAGCCTATGGCTACACCTTC,CATKKTDEAYGYTF
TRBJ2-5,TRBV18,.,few,TGTGCCAGCTCGCCCGGGGCCACCCAAGAGACCCAGTACTTC,CASSPGATQETQYF
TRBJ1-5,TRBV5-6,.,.,TGTGCCAGCAGCCATTCGACCAGCAATCAGCCCCAGCATTTT,CASSHSTSNQPQHF
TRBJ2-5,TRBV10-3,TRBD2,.,TGTGCCATCGGGTACAAACTAGCGGGGGGAAAAGAGACCCAGTACTTC,CAIGYKLAGGKETQYF
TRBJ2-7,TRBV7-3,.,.,TGTGCCAGCAGCTTAAGATGGGGTGTGGCCGGGACACCCATCTACGAGCAGTACTTC,CASSLRWGVAGTPIYEQYF